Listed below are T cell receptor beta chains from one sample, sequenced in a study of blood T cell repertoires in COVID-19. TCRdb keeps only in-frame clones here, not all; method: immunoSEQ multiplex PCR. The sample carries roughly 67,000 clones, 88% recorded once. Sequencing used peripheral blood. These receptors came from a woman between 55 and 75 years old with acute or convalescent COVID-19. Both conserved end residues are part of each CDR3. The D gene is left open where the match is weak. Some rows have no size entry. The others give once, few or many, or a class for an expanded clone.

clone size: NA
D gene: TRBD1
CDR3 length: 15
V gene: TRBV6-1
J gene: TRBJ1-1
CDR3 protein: CASSTRTGGRTEAFF
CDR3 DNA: TGTGCCAGCAGTACCCGGACAGGTGGGAGGACTGAAGCTTTCTTT

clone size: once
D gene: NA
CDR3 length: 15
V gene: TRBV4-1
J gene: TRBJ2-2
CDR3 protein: CASSQDWGLTGELFF
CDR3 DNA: TGCGCCAGCAGCCAAGACTGGGGGCTCACCGGGGAGCTGTTTTTT

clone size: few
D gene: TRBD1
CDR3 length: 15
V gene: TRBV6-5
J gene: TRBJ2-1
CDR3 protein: CASTTDRGSYNEQFF
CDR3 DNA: TGTGCCAGCACTACGGACAGGGGCTCCTACAATGAGCAGTTCTTC

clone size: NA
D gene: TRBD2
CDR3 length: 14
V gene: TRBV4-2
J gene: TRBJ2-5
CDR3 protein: CASSQAGTSGTQYF
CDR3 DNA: TGTGCCAGCAGCCAAGCGGGGACTAGCGGGACCCAGTACTTC

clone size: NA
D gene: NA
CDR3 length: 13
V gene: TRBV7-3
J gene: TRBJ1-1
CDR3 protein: CASSLTEGARAFF
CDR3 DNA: TGTGCCAGCAGCTTAACGGAGGGAGCGCGGGCTTTCTTT

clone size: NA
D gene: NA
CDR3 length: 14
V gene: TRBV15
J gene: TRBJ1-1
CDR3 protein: CATSRDTWTVEAFF
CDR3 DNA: TGTGCCACCAGCAGAGATACCTGGACTGTCGAAGCTTTCTTT

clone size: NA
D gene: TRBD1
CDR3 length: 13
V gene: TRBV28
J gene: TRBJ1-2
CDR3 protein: CASSLGQGDGYTF
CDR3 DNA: TGTGCCAGCAGTTTAGGGCAGGGGGATGGCTACACCTTC

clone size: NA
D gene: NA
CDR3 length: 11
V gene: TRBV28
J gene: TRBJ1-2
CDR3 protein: CASSSSGGYTF
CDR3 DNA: TGTGCCAGCAGTTCTAGTGGAGGCTACACCTTC

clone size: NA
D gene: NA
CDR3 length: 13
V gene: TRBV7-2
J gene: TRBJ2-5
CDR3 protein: CASSLAPRETQYF
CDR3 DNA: TGTGCCAGCAGCTTAGCCCCTCGAGAGACCCAGTACTTC

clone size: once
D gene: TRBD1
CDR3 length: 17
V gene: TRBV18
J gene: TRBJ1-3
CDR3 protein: CASSPGTPTGPGNTIYF
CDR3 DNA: TGTGCCAGCTCACCCGGGACCCCGACAGGGCCCGGAAACACCATATATTTT

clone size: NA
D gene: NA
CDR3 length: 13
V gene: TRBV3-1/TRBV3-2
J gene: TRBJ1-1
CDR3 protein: CASSQGSNTEAFF
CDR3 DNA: TGTGCCAGCAGCCAAGGCAGTAACACTGAAGCTTTCTTT

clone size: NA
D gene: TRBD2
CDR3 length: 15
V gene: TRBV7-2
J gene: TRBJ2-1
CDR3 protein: CASTEGLAGVKEQFF
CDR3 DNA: TGTGCCAGCACCGAGGGACTAGCGGGAGTAAAGGAGCAGTTCTTC

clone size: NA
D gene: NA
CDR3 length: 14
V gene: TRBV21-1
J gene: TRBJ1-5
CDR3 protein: CAVLGRPFNQPQHF
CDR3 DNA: TGTGCCGTCCTGGGCCGACCCTTCAATCAGCCCCAGCATTTT

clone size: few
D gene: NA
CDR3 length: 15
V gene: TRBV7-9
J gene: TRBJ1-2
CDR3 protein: CASSLAEGTGGGYTF
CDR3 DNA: TGTGCCAGCAGCTTAGCGGAGGGAACTGGGGGTGGCTACACCTTC

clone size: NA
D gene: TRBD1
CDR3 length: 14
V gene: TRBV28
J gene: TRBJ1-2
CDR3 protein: CASNGQDNNYGYTF
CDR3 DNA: TGTGCCAGCAACGGACAGGACAACAACTATGGCTACACCTTC

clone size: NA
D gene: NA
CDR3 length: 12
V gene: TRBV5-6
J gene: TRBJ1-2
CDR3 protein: CASSQGTYGYTF
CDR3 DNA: TGTGCCAGCAGCCAAGGGACTTATGGCTACACCTTC

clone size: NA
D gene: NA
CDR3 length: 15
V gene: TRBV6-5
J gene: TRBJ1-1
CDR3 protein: CASSYSDSRNTEAFF
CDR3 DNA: TGTGCCAGCAGTTACTCCGACTCCAGGAACACTGAAGCTTTCTTT

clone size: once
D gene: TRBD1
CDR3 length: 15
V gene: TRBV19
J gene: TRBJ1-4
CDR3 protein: CASSVTGVSKEKLFF
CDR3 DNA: TGTGCCAGTAGTGTCACAGGGGTTTCCAAAGAAAAACTGTTTTTT

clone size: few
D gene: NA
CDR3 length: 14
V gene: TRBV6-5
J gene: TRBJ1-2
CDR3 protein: CASSTRGSPYGYTF
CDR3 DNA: TGTGCCAGCAGTACCCGAGGATCGCCGTATGGCTACACCTTC

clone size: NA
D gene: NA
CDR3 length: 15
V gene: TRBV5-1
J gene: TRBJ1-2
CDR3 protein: CASSLFAAGLDGYTF
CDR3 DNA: TGCGCCAGCAGCTTGTTCGCGGCAGGGCTAGATGGCTACACCTTC

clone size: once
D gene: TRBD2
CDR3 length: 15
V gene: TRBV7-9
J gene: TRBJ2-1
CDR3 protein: CASSAGLAGHDEQFF
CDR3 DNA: TGTGCCAGCAGCGCCGGACTAGCGGGGCACGATGAGCAGTTCTTC

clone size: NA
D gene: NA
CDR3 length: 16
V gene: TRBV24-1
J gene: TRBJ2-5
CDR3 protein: CATPGVGLTAQETQYF
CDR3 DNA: TGTGCCACCCCCGGCGTGGGACTCACTGCCCAAGAGACCCAGTACTTC

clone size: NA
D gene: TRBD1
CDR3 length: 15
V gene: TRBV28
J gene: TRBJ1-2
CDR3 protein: CASSSNRGPEKGYTF
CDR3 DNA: TGTGCCAGCAGTTCAAACAGGGGGCCGGAGAAAGGCTACACCTTC

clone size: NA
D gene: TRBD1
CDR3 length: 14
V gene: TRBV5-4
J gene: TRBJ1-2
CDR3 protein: CASSLPQGAHGYTF
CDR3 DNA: TGTGCCAGCAGCTTGCCTCAGGGGGCACATGGCTACACCTTC

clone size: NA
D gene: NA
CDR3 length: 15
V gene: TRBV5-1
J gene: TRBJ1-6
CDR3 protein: CASSPRTGDNSPLHF
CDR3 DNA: TGCGCCAGCAGCCCGCGGACGGGAGATAATTCACCCCTCCACTTT

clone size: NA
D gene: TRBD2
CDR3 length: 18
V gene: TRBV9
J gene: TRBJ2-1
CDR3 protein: CASSVGGASGSRYNEQFF
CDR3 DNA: TGTGCCAGCAGCGTAGGGGGGGCTAGCGGGAGCCGATACAATGAGCAGTTCTTC

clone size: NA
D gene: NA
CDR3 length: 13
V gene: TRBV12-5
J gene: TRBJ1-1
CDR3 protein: CASGPRGRAEAFF
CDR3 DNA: TGTGCTAGTGGTCCCAGGGGCCGAGCTGAAGCTTTCTTT

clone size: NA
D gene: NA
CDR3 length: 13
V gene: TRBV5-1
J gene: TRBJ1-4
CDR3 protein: CASSLERFEKLFF
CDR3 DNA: TGCGCCAGCAGCTTGGAGCGGTTTGAAAAACTGTTTTTT

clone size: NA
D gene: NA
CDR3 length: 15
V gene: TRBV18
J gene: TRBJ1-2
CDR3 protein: CASSLRQDNNYGYTF
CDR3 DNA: TGTGCCAGCTCACTTCGACAGGATAATAACTATGGCTACACCTTC

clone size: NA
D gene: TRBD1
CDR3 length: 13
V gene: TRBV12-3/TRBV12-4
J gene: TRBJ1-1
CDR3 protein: CASSSPMDRGQIF
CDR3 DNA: TGTGCCAGCAGTTCCCCGATGGACAGGGGGCAAATCTTT

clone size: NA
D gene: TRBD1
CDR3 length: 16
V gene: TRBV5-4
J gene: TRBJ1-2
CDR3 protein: CASSYRDSRRTYGYTF
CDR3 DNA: TGTGCCAGCAGCTACCGGGACAGCCGACGCACGTATGGCTACACCTTC

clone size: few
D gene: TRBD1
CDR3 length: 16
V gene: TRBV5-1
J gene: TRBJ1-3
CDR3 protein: CASSLAGTGYGNTIYF
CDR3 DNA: TGCGCCAGCAGCTTGGCCGGGACAGGGTACGGAAACACCATATATTTT

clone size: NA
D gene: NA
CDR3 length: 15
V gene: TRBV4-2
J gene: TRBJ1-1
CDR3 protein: CASSQDRRSDTEAFF
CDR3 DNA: TGTGCCAGCAGCCAAGACAGGCGATCGGACACTGAAGCTTTCTTT

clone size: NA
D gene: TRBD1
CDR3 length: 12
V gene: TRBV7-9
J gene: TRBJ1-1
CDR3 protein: CASSLRDSEAFF
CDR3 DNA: TGTGCCAGCAGCCTCCGGGACAGTGAAGCTTTCTTT

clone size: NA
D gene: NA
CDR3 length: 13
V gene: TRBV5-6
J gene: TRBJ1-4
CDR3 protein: CASSLGSGEKLFF
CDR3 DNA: TGTGCCAGCAGCTTGGGGTCCGGGGAAAAACTGTTTTTT

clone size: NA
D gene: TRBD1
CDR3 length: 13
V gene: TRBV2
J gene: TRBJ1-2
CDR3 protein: CASSGTGAYGYTF
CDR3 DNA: TGTGCCAGCAGCGGGACAGGTGCCTATGGCTACACCTTC

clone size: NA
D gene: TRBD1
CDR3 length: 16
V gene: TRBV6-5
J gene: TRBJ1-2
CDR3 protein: CASSYSRQGARYGYTF
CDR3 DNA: TGTGCCAGCAGTTACTCGAGGCAGGGGGCGAGGTATGGCTACACCTTC

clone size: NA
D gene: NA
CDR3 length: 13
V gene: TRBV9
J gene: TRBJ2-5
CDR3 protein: CASSGGGQETQYF
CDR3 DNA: TGTGCCAGCAGCGGAGGGGGCCAAGAGACCCAGTACTTC

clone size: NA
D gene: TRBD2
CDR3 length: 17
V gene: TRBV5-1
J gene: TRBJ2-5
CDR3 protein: CASSSGLAGGLGETQYF
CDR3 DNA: TGCGCCAGCAGCTCCGGACTAGCGGGGGGCCTGGGGGAGACCCAGTACTTC

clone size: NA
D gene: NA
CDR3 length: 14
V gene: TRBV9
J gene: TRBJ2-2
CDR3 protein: CASSVGLVTGELFF
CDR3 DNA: TGTGCCAGCAGCGTAGGGCTTGTCACCGGGGAGCTGTTTTTT

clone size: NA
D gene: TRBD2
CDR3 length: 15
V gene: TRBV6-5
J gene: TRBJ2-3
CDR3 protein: CASSQLSGPTDTQYF
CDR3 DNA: TGTGCCAGCAGTCAACTTAGCGGGCCCACAGATACGCAGTATTTT

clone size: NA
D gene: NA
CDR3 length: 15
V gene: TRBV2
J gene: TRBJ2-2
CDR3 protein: CASSDQGLGNGELFF
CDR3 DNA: TGTGCCAGCAGTGATCAGGGGCTGGGAAACGGGGAGCTGTTTTTT

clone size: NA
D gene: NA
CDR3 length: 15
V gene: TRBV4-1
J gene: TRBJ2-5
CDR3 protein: CASSQGATGGETQYF
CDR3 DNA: TGCGCCAGCAGCCAAGGGGCCACCGGGGGAGAGACCCAGTACTTC

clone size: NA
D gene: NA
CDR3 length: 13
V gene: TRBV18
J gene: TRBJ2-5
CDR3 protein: CASTTLQQETQYF
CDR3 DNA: TGTGCCAGCACTACCCTGCAGCAAGAGACCCAGTACTTC

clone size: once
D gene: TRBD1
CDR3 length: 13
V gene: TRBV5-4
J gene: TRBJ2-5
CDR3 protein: CASSSGTDGTQYF
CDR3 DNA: TGTGCCAGCAGCTCCGGGACAGACGGGACCCAGTACTTC

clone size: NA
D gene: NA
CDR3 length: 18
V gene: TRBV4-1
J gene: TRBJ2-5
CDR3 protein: CASSLQGGGGPRQETQYF
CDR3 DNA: TGCGCCAGCAGCCTTCAGGGGGGCGGGGGGCCTCGTCAAGAGACCCAGTACTTC

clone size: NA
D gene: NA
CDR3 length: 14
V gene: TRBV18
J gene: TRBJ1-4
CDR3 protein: CASSPGNLNEKLFF
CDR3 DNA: TGTGCCAGCTCACCAGGCAACCTTAATGAAAAACTGTTTTTT

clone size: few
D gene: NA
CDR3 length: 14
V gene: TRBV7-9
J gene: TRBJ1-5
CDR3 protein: CASSWTNSNQPQHF
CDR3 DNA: TGTGCCAGCAGCTGGACAAATAGCAATCAGCCCCAGCATTTT